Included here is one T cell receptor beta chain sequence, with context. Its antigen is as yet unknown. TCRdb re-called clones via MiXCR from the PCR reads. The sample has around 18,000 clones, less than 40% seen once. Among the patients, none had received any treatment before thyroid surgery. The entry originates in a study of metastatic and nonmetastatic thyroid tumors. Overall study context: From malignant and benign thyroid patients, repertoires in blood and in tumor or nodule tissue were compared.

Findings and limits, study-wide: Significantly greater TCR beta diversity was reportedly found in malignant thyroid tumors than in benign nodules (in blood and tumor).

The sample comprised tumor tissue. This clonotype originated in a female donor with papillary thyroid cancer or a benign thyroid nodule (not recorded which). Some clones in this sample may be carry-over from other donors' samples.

The CDR3 region has the DNA TGTGCCAGCAGTTTAGATGCAGGGCGTAACTATGGCTACACCTTC. Translated: CASSLDAGRNYGYTF. The V and J genes are TRBV12-3 or TRBV12-4 and TRBJ1-2, with TRBD1 as a possible D gene (5 bases). The CDR3 is 15 residues long. Between the trimmed V and J ends, which lost 1 base and 1 base, there was a span of 10 bases.